The 6 T cell receptor beta chains reported below all come from one sample, sequenced in a study of T cell responses to AZD1222 COVID-19 vaccine. Libraries were prepared by immunoSEQ multiplex PCR; TCRdb keeps only in-frame clonotypes and omits some of them. The repertoire holds 90,000 to 150,000 clones, with around nine tenths as singletons. This specimen was peripheral blood, taken on day 0 of AZD1222 vaccination. These receptors all come from an adult in good health.

This chain links TRBV9 with TRBJ1-6; 8 bases map to TRBD1. CDR1 is SGDLS, CDR2 YYNGEE, per germline. This CDR3 has 15 residues. The V segment lost 3 bases and the J segment 2 bases; nucleotides outside the gene matches: 1. The CDR3 region is CASSGQGTYNSPLHF. The CDR3 DNA sequence: TGTGCCAGCAGCGGACAGGGGACCTATAATTCACCCCTCCACTTT.

In its sample, this clone was seen a few times. The chain couples TRBV9 to TRBJ2-5; no firm D call. V shed 3 bases and J shed 5 bases, with 14 bases lying between them. Per germline, CDR1 SGDLS and CDR2 YYNGEE. This CDR3 spans 14 amino acids. This CDR3 is CASSAPLRSETQYF. The CDR3 nucleotides read TGTGCCAGCAGCGCTCCCCTTCGGTCGGAGACCCAGTACTTC.

V and J are TRBV18 and TRBJ1-1, with 9 nucleotides matching TRBD1. The length of the CDR3 is 16 residues. Germline V gene sequence: CDR1 KGHSH, CDR2 LQKENI. Trimming cost V 3 bases and J 3 bases; bases outside gene matches: 8. The CDR3 DNA follows: TGTGCCAGCTCACCTTTTACAGGGGGCGCTGACACTGAAGCTTTCTTT. The encoded protein is CASSPFTGGADTEAFF.

CDR3 loop: CASSDRVDQPQHF. DNA for the CDR3: TGTGCCAGCAGTGATAGGGTTGATCAGCCCCAGCATTTT. The genes are TRBV6-4 and TRBJ1-5; no definite D call. The CDR3 runs to 13 residues. The V end was cut by 3 bases, the J end by 5 bases, with 8 bases between. CDR1 and CDR2 (germline): MRHNA, SNTAGT.

This sequence joins TRBV5-5 and TRBJ2-7, with 8 positions matching TRBD1. Germline V lookup: CDR1 SGHKS, CDR2 YYEKEE (reference sequence). The CDR3 length is 14 residues. V shed 2 bases, J shed 3 bases, and the junction held 4 bases outside the gene matches. CDR3 residues: CASSFVDRDYEQYF. In DNA, the CDR3 is TGTGCCAGCAGCTTCGTGGACAGGGACTACGAGCAGTACTTC. The entire variable domain, with the rest obtained from reference TRBV5-5 and TRBJ2-7, is as follows: DAGVTQSPTHLIKTRGQQVTLRCSPISGHKSVSWYQQVLGQGPQFIFQYYEKEERGRGNFPDRFSARQFPNYSSELNVNALLLGDSALYLCASSFVDRDYEQYFGPGTRLTVT.

This chain links TRBV4-1 with TRBJ1-1; no clear D. The ends were cut back, 2 bases at V and 0 bases at J, with 10 bases in the middle. The CDR3 consists of 15 residues. Germline V lookup: CDR1 MGHRA, CDR2 YSYEKL. Here the CDR3 reads CASSQSRGVNTEAFF. The CDR3 coding sequence is TGCGCCAGCAGCCAAAGCCGTGGGGTGAACACTGAAGCTTTCTTT.